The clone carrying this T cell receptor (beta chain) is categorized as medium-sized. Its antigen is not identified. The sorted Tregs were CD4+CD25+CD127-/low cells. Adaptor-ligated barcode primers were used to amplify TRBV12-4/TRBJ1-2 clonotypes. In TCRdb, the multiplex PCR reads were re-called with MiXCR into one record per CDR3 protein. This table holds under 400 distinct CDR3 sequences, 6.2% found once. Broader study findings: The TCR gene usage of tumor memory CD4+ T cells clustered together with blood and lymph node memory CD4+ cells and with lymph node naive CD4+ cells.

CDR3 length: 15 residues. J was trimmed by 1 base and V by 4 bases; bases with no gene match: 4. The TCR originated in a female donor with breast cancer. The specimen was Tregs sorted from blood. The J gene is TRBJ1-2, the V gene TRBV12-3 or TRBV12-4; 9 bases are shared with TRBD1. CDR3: CASSSPGQGNYGYTF. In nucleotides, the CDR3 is TGTGCCAGCAGTTCACCGGGACAGGGTAACTATGGCTACACCTTC.